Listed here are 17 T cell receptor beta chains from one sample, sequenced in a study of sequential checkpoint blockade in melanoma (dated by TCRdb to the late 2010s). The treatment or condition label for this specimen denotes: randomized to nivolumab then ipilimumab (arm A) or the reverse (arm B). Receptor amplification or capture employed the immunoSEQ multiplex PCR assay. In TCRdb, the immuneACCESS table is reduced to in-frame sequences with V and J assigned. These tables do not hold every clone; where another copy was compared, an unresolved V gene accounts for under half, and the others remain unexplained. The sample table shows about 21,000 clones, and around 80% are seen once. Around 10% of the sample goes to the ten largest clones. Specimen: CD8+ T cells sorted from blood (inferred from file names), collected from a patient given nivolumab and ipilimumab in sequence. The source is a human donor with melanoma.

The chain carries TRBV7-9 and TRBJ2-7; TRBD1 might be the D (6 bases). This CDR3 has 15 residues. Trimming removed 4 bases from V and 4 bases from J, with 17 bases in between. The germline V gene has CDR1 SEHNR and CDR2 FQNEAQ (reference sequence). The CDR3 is CASSSDVNRVYEQYF. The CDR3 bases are TGTGCCAGCAGCTCAGATGTTAACAGGGTTTACGAGCAGTACTTC.

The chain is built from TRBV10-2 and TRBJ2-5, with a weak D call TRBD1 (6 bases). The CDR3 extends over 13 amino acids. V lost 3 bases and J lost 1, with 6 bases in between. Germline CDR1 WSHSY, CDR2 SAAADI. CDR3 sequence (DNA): TGCGCCAGCAGTGACAGGGGCCAAGAGACCCAGTACTTC. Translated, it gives CASSDRGQETQYF.

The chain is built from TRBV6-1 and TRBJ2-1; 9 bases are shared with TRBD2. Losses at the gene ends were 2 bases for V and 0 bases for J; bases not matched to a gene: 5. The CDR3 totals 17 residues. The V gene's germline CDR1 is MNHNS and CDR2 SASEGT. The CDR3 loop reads CASSEWISGSSYNEQFF. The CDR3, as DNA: TGTGCCAGCAGTGAATGGATTAGCGGGAGCTCCTACAATGAGCAGTTCTTC.

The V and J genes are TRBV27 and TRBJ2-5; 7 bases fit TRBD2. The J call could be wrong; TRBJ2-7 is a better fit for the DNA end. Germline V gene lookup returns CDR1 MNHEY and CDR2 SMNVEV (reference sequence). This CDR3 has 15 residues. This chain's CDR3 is CASRPAGGSSYEQYF. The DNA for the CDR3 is TGTGCCAGCAGGCCGGCCGGGGGGAGCTCCTACGAGCAGTACTTC.

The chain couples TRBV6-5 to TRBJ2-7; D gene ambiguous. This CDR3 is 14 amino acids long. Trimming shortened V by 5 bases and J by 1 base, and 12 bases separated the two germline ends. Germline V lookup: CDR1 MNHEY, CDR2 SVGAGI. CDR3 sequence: CASSPSDNSYEQYF. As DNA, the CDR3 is TGTGCCAGCAGTCCTTCCGACAATTCCTACGAGCAGTACTTC.

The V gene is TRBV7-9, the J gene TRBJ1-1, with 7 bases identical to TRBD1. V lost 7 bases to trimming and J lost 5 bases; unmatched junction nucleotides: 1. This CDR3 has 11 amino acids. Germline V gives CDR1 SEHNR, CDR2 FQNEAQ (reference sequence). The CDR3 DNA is TGTGCCAGCACCAGGGGGACTGAAGCTTTCTTT. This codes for CASTRGTEAFF.

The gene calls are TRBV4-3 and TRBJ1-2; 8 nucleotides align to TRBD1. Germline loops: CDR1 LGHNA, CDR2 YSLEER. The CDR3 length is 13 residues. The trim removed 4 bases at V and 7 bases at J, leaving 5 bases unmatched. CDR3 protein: CASSLGTGGGYTF. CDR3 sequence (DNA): TGCGCCAGCAGCCTAGGGACAGGAGGTGGCTACACCTTC.

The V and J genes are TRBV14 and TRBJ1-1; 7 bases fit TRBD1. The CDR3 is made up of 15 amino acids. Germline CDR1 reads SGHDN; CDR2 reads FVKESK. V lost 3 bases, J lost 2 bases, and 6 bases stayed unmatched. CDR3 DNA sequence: TGTGCCAGCAGCCAGTGGACAGGCCTTAACACTGAAGCTTTCTTT. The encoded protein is CASSQWTGLNTEAFF.

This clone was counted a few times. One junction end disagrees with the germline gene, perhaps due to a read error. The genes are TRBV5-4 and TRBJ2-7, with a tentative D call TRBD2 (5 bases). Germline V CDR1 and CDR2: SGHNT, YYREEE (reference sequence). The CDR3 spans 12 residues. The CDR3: CASSQDGGEQYF. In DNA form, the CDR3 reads TGCGCCAGCAGCCAAGATGGCGGGGAGCAGTACTTC.

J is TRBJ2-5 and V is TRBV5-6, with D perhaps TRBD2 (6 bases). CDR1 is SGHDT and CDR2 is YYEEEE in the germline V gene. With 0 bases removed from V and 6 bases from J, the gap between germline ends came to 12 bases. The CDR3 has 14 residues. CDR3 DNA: TGTGCCAGCAGCTTGGCGGCAGGGAGGAAGACCCAGTACTTC. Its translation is CASSLAAGRKTQYF.

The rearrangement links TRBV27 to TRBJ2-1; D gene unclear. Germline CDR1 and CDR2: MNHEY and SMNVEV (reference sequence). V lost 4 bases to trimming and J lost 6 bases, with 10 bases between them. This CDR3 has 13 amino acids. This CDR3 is CASSSYWSNEQFF. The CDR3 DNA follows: TGTGCCAGCAGTTCCTACTGGTCCAATGAGCAGTTCTTC.

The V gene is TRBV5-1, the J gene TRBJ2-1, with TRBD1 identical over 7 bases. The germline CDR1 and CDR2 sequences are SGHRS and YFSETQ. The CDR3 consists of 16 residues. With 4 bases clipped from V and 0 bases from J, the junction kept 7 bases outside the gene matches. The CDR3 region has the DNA TGCGCCAGCAGCCTCCACCGGGACAGCTCCTACAATGAGCAGTTCTTC. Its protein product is CASSLHRDSSYNEQFF.

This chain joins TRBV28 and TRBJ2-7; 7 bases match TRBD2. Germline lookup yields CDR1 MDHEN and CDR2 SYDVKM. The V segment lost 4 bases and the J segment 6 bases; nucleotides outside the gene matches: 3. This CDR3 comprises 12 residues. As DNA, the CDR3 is TGTGCCAGCAGTTCAGCGGGGACCGAGCAGTACTTC. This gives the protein CASSSAGTEQYF.

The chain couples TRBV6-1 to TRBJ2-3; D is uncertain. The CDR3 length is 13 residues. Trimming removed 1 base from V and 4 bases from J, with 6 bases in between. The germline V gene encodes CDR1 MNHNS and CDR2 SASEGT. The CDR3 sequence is CASSEGLADTQYF. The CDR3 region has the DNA TGTGCCAGCAGTGAAGGGTTAGCAGATACGCAGTATTTT.

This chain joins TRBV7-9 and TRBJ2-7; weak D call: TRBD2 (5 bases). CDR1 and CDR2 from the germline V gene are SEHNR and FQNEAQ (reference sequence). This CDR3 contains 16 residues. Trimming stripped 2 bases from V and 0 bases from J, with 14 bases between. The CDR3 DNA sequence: TGTGCCAGCAGCTTATCCCAAGGGCGGGCCTCCTACGAGCAGTACTTC. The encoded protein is CASSLSQGRASYEQYF.

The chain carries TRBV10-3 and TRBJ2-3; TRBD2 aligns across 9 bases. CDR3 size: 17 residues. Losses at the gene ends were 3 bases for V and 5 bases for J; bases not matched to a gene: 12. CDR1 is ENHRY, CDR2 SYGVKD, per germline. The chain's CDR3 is CAISEISGGLRGDTQYF. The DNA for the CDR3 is TGTGCCATCAGTGAAATTAGCGGGGGCCTCCGTGGAGATACGCAGTATTTT.

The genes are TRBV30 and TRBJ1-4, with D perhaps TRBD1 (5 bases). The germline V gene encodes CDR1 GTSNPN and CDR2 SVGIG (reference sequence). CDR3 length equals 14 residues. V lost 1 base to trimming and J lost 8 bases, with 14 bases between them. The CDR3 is CAWSGGRESEKLFF. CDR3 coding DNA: TGTGCCTGGAGTGGCGGCAGGGAAAGCGAAAAACTGTTTTTT.